The rows below give T cell receptor beta chains drawn from one sample of a study of CD8 T cells in Susac syndrome. From the immunoSEQ multiplex PCR reads, TCRdb called clonotypes with MiXCR, one entry per CDR3 protein. The data hold around 110,000 distinct CDR3 sequences, with roughly 94% observed a single time. Sequenced sample: CD8+ T cells from PBMCs. These receptors originate from a human donor with Susac syndrome. Both conserved end residues are part of each CDR3. The order of the fields is V gene, D gene, J gene, clone size, CDR3 protein, CDR3 DNA. The D gene is left open where the match is weak. For some rows the clone size is stated as once, few or many, or as a class when expanded; others skip it.

V gene: TRBV7-2
D gene: .
J gene: TRBJ1-5
clone size: .
CDR3 protein: CASSRGLSNQPQHF
CDR3 DNA: TGTGCCAGCAGCAGGGGTCTCAGCAATCAGCCCCAGCATTTT

V gene: TRBV24-1
D gene: .
J gene: TRBJ2-1
clone size: .
CDR3 protein: CATSDPLSNEQFF
CDR3 DNA: TGTGCCACCAGTGATCCGTTGTCCAATGAGCAGTTCTTC

V gene: TRBV5-4
D gene: TRBD1
J gene: TRBJ2-5
clone size: .
CDR3 protein: CAARTGERGTQYF
CDR3 DNA: TGTGCCGCGCGTACAGGGGAACGGGGGACCCAGTACTTC

V gene: TRBV12-3/TRBV12-4
D gene: TRBD1
J gene: TRBJ2-4
clone size: .
CDR3 protein: CASSPETTGTRNIQYF
CDR3 DNA: TGTGCCAGCAGTCCAGAAACGACAGGGACCCGAAACATTCAGTACTTC

V gene: TRBV5-1
D gene: TRBD1
J gene: TRBJ1-2
clone size: .
CDR3 protein: CASTRDRAGYTF
CDR3 DNA: TGCGCCAGCACCCGAGACAGGGCTGGCTACACCTTC

V gene: TRBV6-5
D gene: .
J gene: TRBJ2-6
clone size: .
CDR3 protein: CASSLYGTYASGANVLTF
CDR3 DNA: TGTGCCAGCAGTTTGTACGGGACATACGCTTCTGGGGCCAACGTCCTGACTTTC

V gene: TRBV13
D gene: .
J gene: TRBJ2-1
clone size: .
CDR3 protein: CASSLVTSRGGEQFF
CDR3 DNA: TGTGCCAGCAGCTTAGTTACTAGCCGGGGCGGGGAGCAGTTCTTC

V gene: TRBV3-1
D gene: .
J gene: TRBJ1-6
clone size: .
CDR3 protein: CASSSQSSYNSPLHF
CDR3 DNA: TGTGCCAGCAGCTCGCAGAGCTCCTATAATTCACCCCTCCACTTT

V gene: TRBV5-4
D gene: TRBD1
J gene: TRBJ2-7
clone size: .
CDR3 protein: CASSDRDSPYEQYF
CDR3 DNA: TGTGCCAGCAGCGACCGGGACAGCCCCTACGAGCAGTACTTC

V gene: TRBV5-1
D gene: .
J gene: TRBJ2-7
clone size: .
CDR3 protein: CASKPTGSYEQYF
CDR3 DNA: TGCGCCAGTAAACCGACGGGCTCCTACGAGCAGTACTTC

V gene: TRBV24-1
D gene: TRBD1
J gene: TRBJ2-1
clone size: .
CDR3 protein: CATSARTGGHSEQFF
CDR3 DNA: TGTGCCACCAGTGCACGGACAGGGGGCCATAGTGAGCAGTTCTTC

V gene: TRBV15
D gene: .
J gene: TRBJ2-3
clone size: .
CDR3 protein: CATSRVGGETDTQYF
CDR3 DNA: TGTGCCACCAGCAGAGTAGGGGGAGAAACAGATACGCAGTATTTT

V gene: TRBV15
D gene: .
J gene: TRBJ2-4
clone size: .
CDR3 protein: CATSRDRYQGIRNIQYF
CDR3 DNA: TGTGCCACCAGCAGAGACAGGTATCAGGGGATACGTAACATTCAGTACTTC

V gene: TRBV2
D gene: TRBD1
J gene: TRBJ1-5
clone size: .
CDR3 protein: CASSSGGQPQHF
CDR3 DNA: TGTGCCAGCAGTTCAGGGGGTCAGCCCCAGCATTTT

V gene: TRBV20-1
D gene: TRBD1
J gene: TRBJ1-1
clone size: .
CDR3 protein: CSAGQAAEAFF
CDR3 DNA: TGCAGTGCCGGACAGGCTGCTGAAGCTTTCTTT

V gene: TRBV7-2
D gene: .
J gene: TRBJ2-6
clone size: .
CDR3 protein: CASSLGGSGANVLTF
CDR3 DNA: TGTGCCAGCAGCTTAGGGGGCTCTGGGGCCAACGTCCTGACTTTC

V gene: TRBV29-1
D gene: .
J gene: TRBJ2-1
clone size: .
CDR3 protein: CSVEDVGGASYNEQFF
CDR3 DNA: TGCAGCGTTGAAGATGTAGGGGGGGCTTCCTACAATGAGCAGTTCTTC

V gene: TRBV6-5
D gene: TRBD2
J gene: TRBJ2-7
clone size: .
CDR3 protein: CASSYSAGGEQYF
CDR3 DNA: TGTGCCAGCAGTTACTCGGCGGGGGGCGAGCAGTACTTC

V gene: TRBV7-9
D gene: TRBD2
J gene: TRBJ2-7
clone size: .
CDR3 protein: CASSYGTSGAYEQYF
CDR3 DNA: TGTGCCAGCAGCTACGGGACTAGCGGAGCCTACGAGCAGTACTTC

V gene: TRBV4-3
D gene: .
J gene: TRBJ2-7
clone size: .
CDR3 protein: CASSQDSGQWYEQYF
CDR3 DNA: TGCGCCAGCAGCCAAGATTCGGGACAATGGTACGAGCAGTACTTC

V gene: TRBV25-1
D gene: .
J gene: TRBJ1-3
clone size: .
CDR3 protein: CASSELGEGLAGNTIYF
CDR3 DNA: TGTGCCAGCAGTGAATTGGGTGAGGGACTAGCTGGAAACACCATATATTTT

V gene: TRBV5-4
D gene: .
J gene: TRBJ2-7
clone size: .
CDR3 protein: CASSYPGEGSSYEQYF
CDR3 DNA: TGTGCCAGCAGCTACCCGGGAGAAGGGAGCTCCTACGAGCAGTACTTC

V gene: TRBV13
D gene: TRBD2
J gene: TRBJ2-7
clone size: .
CDR3 protein: CASSPLTSGGPYEQYF
CDR3 DNA: TGTGCCAGCAGCCCCCTGACTAGCGGGGGGCCCTACGAGCAGTACTTC

V gene: TRBV9
D gene: .
J gene: TRBJ2-1
clone size: .
CDR3 protein: CASSVGAGVYNEQFF
CDR3 DNA: TGTGCCAGCAGCGTAGGAGCTGGGGTTTACAATGAGCAGTTCTTC

V gene: TRBV6-2/TRBV6-3
D gene: TRBD2
J gene: TRBJ2-1
clone size: once
CDR3 protein: CASSYVGGGFDEQFF
CDR3 DNA: TGTGCCAGCAGTTACGTCGGGGGGGGCTTCGATGAGCAGTTCTTC

V gene: TRBV6-5
D gene: .
J gene: TRBJ1-1
clone size: .
CDR3 protein: CASSYSLSPSLFDSEAFF
CDR3 DNA: TGTGCCAGCAGTTACTCACTCTCGCCATCTCTATTTGACAGTGAAGCTTTCTTT

V gene: TRBV27
D gene: .
J gene: TRBJ1-2
clone size: .
CDR3 protein: CASRPTGNYGYTF
CDR3 DNA: TGTGCCAGCAGGCCTACAGGGAACTATGGCTACACCTTC

V gene: TRBV9
D gene: .
J gene: TRBJ2-5
clone size: .
CDR3 protein: CASSSRYQETQYF
CDR3 DNA: TGTGCCAGCAGCTCAAGGTACCAAGAGACCCAGTACTTC

V gene: TRBV20-1
D gene: .
J gene: TRBJ1-2
clone size: .
CDR3 protein: CSASRSSRFWGTSNYGYTF
CDR3 DNA: TGCAGTGCCAGCCGGTCCTCGCGTTTTTGGGGAACCTCCAACTATGGCTACACCTTC

V gene: TRBV29-1
D gene: TRBD1
J gene: TRBJ1-2
clone size: .
CDR3 protein: CSAQGQGIYGYTF
CDR3 DNA: TGCAGCGCCCAGGGACAGGGAATCTATGGCTACACCTTC

V gene: TRBV7-9
D gene: .
J gene: TRBJ2-2
clone size: .
CDR3 protein: CASPPGELFF
CDR3 DNA: TGTGCCAGCCCTCCCGGGGAGCTGTTTTTT

V gene: TRBV20-1
D gene: TRBD2
J gene: TRBJ2-5
clone size: .
CDR3 protein: CSARDRLAGQYF
CDR3 DNA: TGCAGTGCTAGAGATCGACTAGCGGGGCAGTACTTC

V gene: TRBV5-5
D gene: TRBD2
J gene: TRBJ2-7
clone size: .
CDR3 protein: CASSLAGGQSEQYF
CDR3 DNA: TGTGCCAGCAGCTTAGCGGGGGGGCAGAGCGAGCAGTACTTC

V gene: TRBV12-3/TRBV12-4
D gene: .
J gene: TRBJ2-7
clone size: .
CDR3 protein: CASSLAGNEQYF
CDR3 DNA: TGTGCCAGCAGTTTAGCGGGGAACGAGCAGTACTTC

V gene: TRBV12-3/TRBV12-4
D gene: .
J gene: TRBJ1-5
clone size: .
CDR3 protein: CASSLENSNQPQHF
CDR3 DNA: TGTGCCAGCAGTTTGGAGAACAGCAATCAGCCCCAGCATTTT

V gene: TRBV30
D gene: .
J gene: TRBJ2-6
clone size: .
CDR3 protein: CAWSVWGAGANVLTF
CDR3 DNA: TGTGCCTGGAGTGTTTGGGGAGCCGGGGCCAACGTCCTGACTTTC

V gene: TRBV6-1
D gene: .
J gene: TRBJ1-5
clone size: .
CDR3 protein: CASSVPRSNQPQHF
CDR3 DNA: TGTGCCAGCAGTGTTCCCAGGTCAAATCAGCCCCAGCATTTT

V gene: TRBV12-3/TRBV12-4
D gene: TRBD2
J gene: TRBJ2-5
clone size: .
CDR3 protein: CASTGLAEKETQYF
CDR3 DNA: TGTGCCAGCACGGGACTAGCCGAAAAAGAGACCCAGTACTTC

V gene: TRBV5-6
D gene: TRBD2
J gene: TRBJ2-2
clone size: .
CDR3 protein: CASSLERETNTGELFF
CDR3 DNA: TGTGCCAGCAGCTTGGAGCGGGAGACGAACACCGGGGAGCTGTTTTTT

V gene: TRBV29-1
D gene: TRBD1
J gene: TRBJ2-7
clone size: .
CDR3 protein: CSVALSGGHGEQYF
CDR3 DNA: TGCAGCGTCGCCCTATCAGGGGGTCATGGCGAGCAGTACTTC

V gene: TRBV24-1
D gene: .
J gene: TRBJ2-3
clone size: .
CDR3 protein: CATSRGDTQYF
CDR3 DNA: TGTGCCACCAGTAGGGGTGATACGCAGTATTTT

V gene: TRBV5-1
D gene: .
J gene: TRBJ2-7
clone size: once
CDR3 protein: CASSLYRHYEQYF
CDR3 DNA: TGCGCCAGCAGCTTGTATCGGCACTACGAGCAGTACTTC

V gene: TRBV7-9
D gene: .
J gene: TRBJ2-2
clone size: .
CDR3 protein: CASSQAGELFF
CDR3 DNA: TGTGCCAGCAGCCAGGCCGGGGAGCTGTTTTTT

V gene: TRBV29-1
D gene: .
J gene: TRBJ1-1
clone size: once
CDR3 protein: CSIWTANTEAFF
CDR3 DNA: TGCAGCATATGGACGGCGAACACTGAAGCTTTCTTT

V gene: TRBV30
D gene: TRBD2
J gene: TRBJ2-1
clone size: .
CDR3 protein: CAWRPTSGGGLRDEQFF
CDR3 DNA: TGTGCCTGGAGACCTACTAGCGGGGGGGGCCTAAGGGATGAGCAGTTCTTC

V gene: TRBV20-1
D gene: TRBD1
J gene: TRBJ1-1
clone size: .
CDR3 protein: CSARGTGMNTEAFF
CDR3 DNA: TGCAGTGCTAGGGGGACAGGGATGAACACTGAAGCTTTCTTT

V gene: TRBV20-1
D gene: TRBD2
J gene: TRBJ2-5
clone size: .
CDR3 protein: CSARVGSSGGGETQYF
CDR3 DNA: TGCAGTGCTAGAGTGGGGTCTAGCGGGGGCGGGGAGACCCAGTACTTC

V gene: TRBV12-5
D gene: TRBD1
J gene: TRBJ1-1
clone size: .
CDR3 protein: CASGFLLLDRGDTEAFF
CDR3 DNA: TGTGCTAGTGGTTTCTTACTTCTGGACAGGGGGGACACTGAAGCTTTCTTT

V gene: TRBV29-1
D gene: .
J gene: TRBJ2-1
clone size: .
CDR3 protein: CSVEGVQDAYEQFF
CDR3 DNA: TGCAGCGTCGAGGGCGTACAGGACGCGTATGAGCAGTTCTTC

V gene: TRBV19
D gene: TRBD2
J gene: TRBJ2-1
clone size: .
CDR3 protein: CASSIGASGYNEQFF
CDR3 DNA: TGTGCCAGTAGTATAGGGGCTAGCGGGTACAATGAGCAGTTCTTC

V gene: TRBV9
D gene: .
J gene: TRBJ2-7
clone size: once
CDR3 protein: CASSSDSGLRYEQYF
CDR3 DNA: TGTGCCAGCAGCTCAGATAGCGGTTTGCGATACGAGCAGTACTTC

V gene: TRBV11-2
D gene: .
J gene: TRBJ1-1
clone size: once
CDR3 protein: CASSPETEFNTEAFF
CDR3 DNA: TGTGCCAGCAGCCCCGAGACGGAATTCAACACTGAAGCTTTCTTT

V gene: TRBV7-8
D gene: TRBD1
J gene: TRBJ2-1
clone size: .
CDR3 protein: CASSVPDRTAYNEQFF
CDR3 DNA: TGTGCCAGCAGCGTACCGGACAGGACCGCTTACAATGAGCAGTTCTTC

V gene: TRBV15
D gene: .
J gene: TRBJ1-5
clone size: .
CDR3 protein: CATSKDRWERTNQPQHF
CDR3 DNA: TGTGCCACCAGCAAAGACCGCTGGGAACGGACAAATCAGCCCCAGCATTTT

V gene: TRBV19
D gene: .
J gene: TRBJ2-2
clone size: once
CDR3 protein: CASTPPDIHTGELFF
CDR3 DNA: TGTGCCAGTACCCCACCCGACATTCACACCGGGGAGCTGTTTTTT

V gene: TRBV29-1
D gene: TRBD1
J gene: TRBJ1-2
clone size: .
CDR3 protein: CSVLTGLNYGYTF
CDR3 DNA: TGCAGCGTGCTGACAGGGCTAAACTATGGCTACACCTTC

V gene: TRBV5-5
D gene: .
J gene: TRBJ2-7
clone size: .
CDR3 protein: CASSYQTVTDEQYF
CDR3 DNA: TGTGCCAGCAGCTACCAGACAGTCACCGACGAGCAGTACTTC

V gene: TRBV29-1
D gene: .
J gene: TRBJ2-1
clone size: once
CDR3 protein: CSVEESAGYNEQFF
CDR3 DNA: TGCAGCGTTGAGGAGTCTGCAGGATACAATGAGCAGTTCTTC

V gene: TRBV25-1
D gene: .
J gene: TRBJ2-7
clone size: .
CDR3 protein: CASSEFSEQYF
CDR3 DNA: TGTGCCAGCAGTGAATTTTCCGAGCAGTACTTC

V gene: TRBV6-2/TRBV6-3
D gene: TRBD2
J gene: TRBJ2-3
clone size: .
CDR3 protein: CASEGLTDTQYF
CDR3 DNA: TGTGCCAGCGAGGGACTAACAGATACGCAGTATTTT